This TCR beta chain was documented in a study of T cells in Graves' hyperthyroidism and ophthalmopathy. Germline V gives CDR1 SGHRS, CDR2 YFSETQ. V was shortened by 7 bases and J by 4 bases, with 15 bases between the two germline ends. CDR3 length: 13 residues. Amplification yielded TCR beta CDR3 regions, with RNA transcripts as the source. The HTBI set primed first-round TCR CDR3 RT-PCR. TCRdb used MiXCR to reprocess the multiplex PCR reads, holding one entry per CDR3 protein. The sample has a few hundred thousand distinct CDR3 sequences, roughly an eighth seen once. This clonotype occurred a few times.

Sequencing input: blood. The chain couples TRBV5-1 to TRBJ2-7, with D tentatively TRBD1 (5 bases). The receptor was derived from a woman younger than 35 with Graves' hyperthyroidism. This CDR3 reads CASGRQTHYEQYF. The CDR3 nucleotides read TGCGCCAGCGGAAGACAGACCCATTACGAGCAGTACTTC.